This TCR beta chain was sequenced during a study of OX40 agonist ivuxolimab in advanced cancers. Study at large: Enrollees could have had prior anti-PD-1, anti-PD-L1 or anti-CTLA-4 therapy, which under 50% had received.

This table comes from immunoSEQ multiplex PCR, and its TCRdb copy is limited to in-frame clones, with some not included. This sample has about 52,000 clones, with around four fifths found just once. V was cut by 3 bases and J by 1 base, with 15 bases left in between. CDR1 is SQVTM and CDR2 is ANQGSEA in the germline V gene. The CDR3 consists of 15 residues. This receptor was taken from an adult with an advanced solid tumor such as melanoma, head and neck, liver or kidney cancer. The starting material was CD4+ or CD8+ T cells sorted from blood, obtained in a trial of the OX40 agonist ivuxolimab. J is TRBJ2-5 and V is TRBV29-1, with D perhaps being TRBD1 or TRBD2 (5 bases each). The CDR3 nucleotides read TGCAGCGTTGATTTGGGGGTGGGCCCCCAAGAGACCCAGTACTTC. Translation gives CSVDLGVGPQETQYF.